This TCR beta chain was recovered during a study of shared clonotypes between healthy human individuals. Study findings and constraints: The expectation was that sequencing depth would affect clonotype sharing among donors.

Germline V CDR1 and CDR2: MNHEY, SVGAGI. Trimming pared 4 bases from V and 5 bases from J, leaving 11 bases between. The CDR3 has 14 residues. Comments on this clone: Its antigen is currently unknown.

TCRdb's copy holds only in-frame clones and misses some; the assay was immunoSEQ multiplex PCR. The sample holds about 1.5 million clones, around 98% seen once. Among the donors, all were Caucasian adults who lived in Nashville, Tennessee. The specimen was naive CD4+ T cells sorted from blood. Subset: CD45RA+ positively selected. This clonotype originated in a man younger than 45 in good health. The chain couples TRBV6-5 to TRBJ2-2; no firm D call. CDR3 bases: TGTGCCAGCAGTTCCGGACCAGGTACCGGGGAGCTGTTTTTT. Its protein product is CASSSGPGTGELFF.